This T cell receptor (beta chain) was recorded in a study of cytomegalovirus exposure and HLA in healthy donors. Overall study: The roughly 120 million unique TCR beta sequences, from about 180 million T cells, were found by an earlier analysis.

Study observations and caveats: When analyzed later, the rates of TCR association showed variation by HLA locus, with DRB1 the most and HLA-C the fewest. The classifier reportedly diagnosed cytomegalovirus status with high sensitivity and specificity.

Per germline, CDR1 WSHSY and CDR2 SAAADI. V was trimmed by 3 bases and J by 0 bases, leaving 15 bases between them. CDR3 size: 17 residues. Concerning this clone: Its antigen is not identified.

The PCR had 60 Vbeta and 13 Jbeta primers. The data were produced by immunoSEQ multiplex PCR, yet TCRdb's version contains in-frame clones alone and is incomplete. This table holds 90,000 to 120,000 clones, about 80% found once. V and J are TRBV10-2 and TRBJ1-5; the D is unclear. Sequencing was performed on PBMCs. This TCR derives from a man younger than 40 in good health and CMV-seronegative. CDR3 in amino acids: CASSEALYRGSNQPQHF. In DNA form, the CDR3 reads TGCGCCAGCAGTGAAGCTCTGTACCGGGGTAGCAATCAGCCCCAGCATTTT.